Presented here are 16 T cell receptor beta chains from one specimen sequenced in a study of regulatory T cells in long-lasting Graves disease. Arm-PCR of CDR3 regions with iRepertoire HTBI primers generated TCR beta libraries. TCRdb recomputed calls from the multiplex PCR reads with MiXCR, one row per CDR3 protein. The data hold approximately 390,000 distinct CDR3 sequences, with around 15% observed a single time. As to time point: newly diagnosed GD, antithyroid drugs for less than 3 months. Extracted RNA from PBMCs served as the source of the TCR library. Another study also made use of these data, one on T cells in Graves' hyperthyroidism and ophthalmopathy.

This specimen consisted of peripheral blood mononuclear cells (PBMCs), obtained at new diagnosis, from a patient treated with antithyroid drugs. The receptors stem from a woman between 18 and 30 years old with Graves disease.

This clonotype was seen only a few times. The chain couples TRBV6-1 to TRBJ2-2; TRBD1 matches at 8 bases. V trimming: 7 bases; J trimming: 2 bases; junction bases outside the gene matches: 6. This CDR3 has 15 residues. Per germline, CDR1 MNHNS and CDR2 SASEGT. The DNA of the CDR3 is TGTGCCAGCATCCTGGACAGGGTTAACACCGGGGAGCTGTTTTTT. This codes for CASILDRVNTGELFF.

In the case of this clonotype: This may be a read error: a much more frequent sequence differs by one nucleotide. The rearrangement links TRBV6-1 to TRBJ2-1; TRBD2 matches 8 bases. The CDR3 sequence is 15 residues long. Germline CDR1 is MNHNS and CDR2 is SASEGT. The V segment lost 3 bases and the J segment 6 bases; nucleotides outside the gene matches: 7. CDR3 in amino acids: CASSDSGTRPNEQFF. In DNA, the CDR3 is TGTGCCAGCAGTGACTCCGGGACTAGACCCAATGAGCAGTTCTTC.

This clonotype was seen repeatedly, ten times or more. This sequence joins TRBV3-1 and TRBJ2-4; the D gene is possibly TRBD1 (6 bases). The CDR3 runs to 13 residues. Looked up from germline, CDR1 is LGHDT and CDR2 is YNNKEL (reference sequence). Between the trimmed V and J ends, which lost 3 bases and 9 bases, there was a span of 12 bases. DNA of the CDR3: TGTGCCAGCAGCCAGACCGGGACACCCATTCAGTACTTC. Protein product: CASSQTGTPIQYF. Full variable domain (remainder filled in from reference TRBV3-1 and TRBJ2-4): DTAVSQTPKYLVTQMGNDKSIKCEQNLGHDTMYWYKQDSKKFLKIMFSYNNKELIINETVPNRFSPKSPDKAHLNLHINSLELGDSAVYFCASSQTGTPIQYFGAGTRLSVL.

This clonotype showed up many times. This rearrangement joins TRBV20-1 to TRBJ1-5; the match to TRBD1 covers 9 bases. V lost 0 bases, J lost 7 bases, and 7 bases stayed unmatched. CDR1 and CDR2 (germline): DFQATT, SNEGSKA (reference sequence). This CDR3 comprises 15 residues. CDR3: CSAREGTGRGQPQHF. Here the CDR3 DNA reads TGCAGTGCTAGAGAGGGGACAGGGAGGGGCCAGCCCCAGCATTTT.

This clonotype was observed many times. The CDR3 loop reads CASSLRQGGDSPLHF. CDR3 in DNA: TGTGCCAGCAGCTTAAGGCAGGGCGGGGATTCACCCCTCCACTTT. The chain recombines TRBV7-2 with TRBJ1-6; tentative D call: TRBD1 (5 bases). The CDR3 totals 15 residues. Trimming removed 2 bases from V and 8 bases from J, with 13 bases in between. Germline V gene lookup returns CDR1 SGHTA and CDR2 FQGNSA. The variable domain in full, completed from reference TRBV7-2 and TRBJ1-6, reads GAGVSQSPSNKVTEKGKDVELRCDPISGHTALYWYRQSLGQGLEFLIYFQGNSAPDKSGLPSDRFSAERTGGSVSTLTIQRTQQEDSAVYLCASSLRQGGDSPLHFGNGTRLTVT.

The sample holds many counts of this clonotype. The rearrangement links TRBV27 to TRBJ1-2, with D unresolved. V was shortened by 0 bases and J by 5 bases, with 10 bases between the two germline ends. This CDR3 region has 14 residues. Germline values: CDR1 MNHEY, CDR2 SMNVEV (reference sequence). In DNA, the CDR3 is TGTGCCAGCAGTTTATCGGCCCGAGCTTATGGCTACACCTTC. Amino acid sequence: CASSLSARAYGYTF.

The chain has TRBV14 and TRBJ2-2, with no clear D. Trimming cost V 1 base and J 5 bases, with 5 bases left between them. CDR1 and CDR2 from the germline V gene are SGHDN and FVKESK. CDR3 length: 13 amino acids. The CDR3 loop is CASSQAPTGELFF. The CDR3 bases are TGTGCCAGCAGCCAAGCCCCGACCGGGGAGCTGTTTTTT.

This clonotype was seen a single time. The chain carries TRBV7-8 and TRBJ2-5, with a possible D match to TRBD2 (6 bases). The CDR3 runs 13 residues. In germline, CDR1 is SGHVS, CDR2 FQNEAQ. The ends were cut back, 4 bases at V and 4 bases at J, with 10 bases in the middle. CDR3 DNA sequence: TGTGCCAGCAGCTCAGGAGGGATAGAGACCCAGTACTTC. Encoded protein: CASSSGGIETQYF.

This clonotype was seen only a few times. The J gene is TRBJ2-4, the V gene TRBV6-4; D assignment may be TRBD1 or TRBD2 (5 bases each). Germline assignment: CDR1 MRHNA and CDR2 SNTAGT. V lost 5 bases and J 0 bases, leaving 11 bases between the germline ends. The CDR3 runs 15 residues. DNA for the CDR3: TGTGCCAGCAGTTTGGGGGATTTAGCCAAAAACATTCAGTACTTC. It yields the protein CASSLGDLAKNIQYF.

The chain is built from TRBV9 and TRBJ1-4; D is ambiguous. The CDR3 extends over 15 amino acids. Germline V gene sequence: CDR1 SGDLS, CDR2 YYNGEE. V was shortened by 1 base and J by 0 bases, with 7 bases between the two germline ends. Written as DNA, the CDR3 is TGTGCCAGCAGCGTACGTATGGCAACTAATGAAAAACTGTTTTTT. Translated: CASSVRMATNEKLFF.

Only a few counts were recorded for this clonotype. This chain uses TRBV5-1 with TRBJ2-3, with 7 bases fitting TRBD2. This CDR3 is built from 14 residues. Germline V gene data show CDR1 as SGHRS and CDR2 as YFSETQ. Losses at the gene ends were 1 base for V and 5 bases for J; bases not matched to a gene: 4. The CDR3 spells CASSLREGRDTQYF. The CDR3 bases are TGCGCCAGCAGCTTGAGGGAGGGGAGAGATACGCAGTATTTT.

Remarks on this clonotype: Compared with germline, one end of the junction differs, possibly owing to a read error. The chain is built from TRBV9 and TRBJ2-3; TRBD2 agrees at 11 bases. Germline CDR1 SGDLS, CDR2 YYNGEE. The CDR3 covers 17 residues. This CDR3 is CASSAPGLAGGPGTQYF. The CDR3 coding sequence is TGTGCCAGCAGCGCCCCCGGGCTAGCGGGAGGTCCAGGTACGCAATATTTT. Full variable domain (rest looked up from reference TRBV9 and TRBJ2-3): DSGVTQTPKHLITATGQRVTLRCSPRSGDLSVYWYQQSLDQGLQFLIQYYNGEERAKGNILERFSAQQFPDLHSELNLSSLELGDSALYFCASSAPGLAGGPGTQYFGPGTRLTVL.

This clonotype occurred many times. V gene TRBV18 combines with J gene TRBJ2-7; weak D call: TRBD1 (5 bases). The V and J ends lost 1 base and 7 bases respectively, with 8 bases between them. The CDR3 totals 12 residues. Germline CDR1 and CDR2: KGHSH and LQKENI. In nucleotides, the CDR3 is TGTGCCAGCTCACCACAGGGGTTGGAGCAGTACTTC. This translates into CASSPQGLEQYF.

This clonotype was counted many times. The chain is built from TRBV20-1 and TRBJ1-3, with 7 bases identical to TRBD1. V lost 6 bases and J lost 0; bases outside the gene matches: 5. This CDR3 has 14 residues. Germline lookup yields CDR1 DFQATT and CDR2 SNEGSKA (reference sequence). The CDR3 DNA is TGCAGTGCCCCATGGACAGGCTCTGGAAACACCATATATTTT. This encodes CSAPWTGSGNTIYF.

Ten or more counts support this clonotype. The chain joins TRBV7-9 to TRBJ2-1; D is undetermined. CDR3 length: 13 residues. Germline V gene data show CDR1 as SEHNR and CDR2 as FQNEAQ (reference sequence). With 5 bases removed from V and 7 bases from J, the gap between germline ends came to 12 bases. The CDR3, as DNA: TGTGCCAGCAGCCACCCGGCCGGTAATGAGCAGTTCTTC. It encodes CASSHPAGNEQFF.

There are many counts of this clonotype. The chain links TRBV27 to TRBJ2-1; D gene uncertain. This CDR3 region has 12 residues. Germline V gene sequence: CDR1 MNHEY, CDR2 SMNVEV (reference sequence). The ends were cut back, 3 bases at V and 5 bases at J, with 5 bases in the middle. As DNA, the CDR3 is TGTGCCAGCAGTTTTGACCACAATGAGCAGTTCTTC. It codes for CASSFDHNEQFF.